The clone carrying this TCR beta chain has just a few counts. The antigen remains unidentified. The sample is drawn from a study of T-cell memory formation after mild COVID-19. Study-wide background: TCR clusters were mostly confined to one donor each.

Study conclusions and caveats: Pre-infection memory showed some responding clones, and this suggested that cross-reactive memory joined. For second-wave clones that peaked at day 37, SARS-CoV-2 specificity went unverified.

5'RACE primed from the constant segment yielded TCR alpha and TCR beta cDNA libraries bearing sample barcodes and UMIs. TCRdb called the 5' RACE reads again in MiXCR, with one record for every CDR3 protein. The table shows 200,000 to 250,000 distinct CDR3 sequences, with more than 8% occurring only once. V lost 3 bases and J lost 5; bases outside the gene matches: 5. Germline loops: CDR1 KGHSH, CDR2 LQKENI. The CDR3 consists of 14 residues. The sequencing sample was made of PBMCs or a T cell subset sorted from them (not recorded which). This clonotype was obtained from a man between 18 and 29 years old who had mild COVID-19 (a few samples of this study predate the infection). Cell type and time point are not known. V usage is TRBV18 and J usage is TRBJ2-5; 8 nucleotides align to TRBD1. The CDR3: CASSPRTGSETQYF. The DNA of the CDR3 is TGTGCCAGCTCACCTAGGACAGGGTCGGAGACCCAGTACTTC. The variable domain in full, completed from reference TRBV18 and TRBJ2-5, reads NAGVMQNPRHLVRRRGQEARLRCSPMKGHSHVYWYRQLPEEGLKFMVYLQKENIIDESGMPKERFSAEFPKEGPSILRIQQVVRGDSAAYFCASSPRTGSETQYFGPGTRLLVL.